This T cell receptor (beta chain) was captured in a study of T-cell memory formation after mild COVID-19. V was shortened by 0 bases and J by 6 bases, with 11 bases between the two germline ends. Germline assignment: CDR1 MGHRA and CDR2 YSYEKL. This CDR3 region has 14 residues. TCRdb called the 5' RACE reads again in MiXCR, with one record for every CDR3 protein. The sample has around 62,000 distinct CDR3 sequences; around 30% are singletons. Study observations and caveats: Shrinking CD4+ clones resided mostly in CM and EM, and CD8+ ones in EMRA. Later expanders leaned toward CD4+, whereas clones contracting from day 15 to 85 were balanced CD4/CD8. Within pre-infection memory, some responding clones were found, suggesting cross-reactive memory joined.

The sample holds a few counts of this clonotype. The antigen remains undetermined. This sequence joins TRBV4-1 and TRBJ2-5, with D uncertain. The sequenced sample was PBMCs or a T cell subset sorted from them (not recorded which). The clonotype was recovered from a man between 18 and 35 years old who had mild COVID-19 (a few samples of this study predate the infection). Cell type and time point are not known. CDR3 sequence (DNA): TGCGCCAGCAGCCAAGATTTATCCAGAAAGACCCAGTACTTC. This encodes CASSQDLSRKTQYF.